This entry features one TCR beta chain sequence. Use of 60 Vbeta and 13 Jbeta primers characterized the PCR. The protocol was immunoSEQ multiplex PCR, while the TCRdb copy is restricted to in-frame clones and leaves out a portion. The table has nearly 110,000 clones, about two thirds seen once. V trimming: 3 bases; J trimming: 3 bases; junction bases outside the gene matches: 3. The CDR3 is 16 amino acids. CDR1 MNHEY and CDR2 SVGAGI come from the germline V gene. The sample is drawn from a study of cytomegalovirus exposure and HLA in healthy donors. The chain links TRBV6-5 to TRBJ2-3, with 13 bases identical to TRBD2. The sample comprised PBMCs. The receptor was derived from a boy between 5 and 17 years old in good health and CMV-seronegative. In DNA, the CDR3 is TGTGCCAGCAGTTATGTGGGACTAGCGGGGACAGATACGCAGTATTTT. Its protein is CASSYVGLAGTDTQYF.